This is a list of T cell receptor beta chains from one sample in a study of blood T cell repertoires in COVID-19. Generated by immunoSEQ multiplex PCR, the TCRdb table keeps only in-frame clones and is missing some. The sample includes roughly 200,000 clones, roughly 84% seen only once; the top ten take around 7%. The material sequenced was peripheral blood. Receptor source: a woman between 40 and 50 years old with COVID-19, enrolled during active disease. Each CDR3 is given with its conserved first and last residue. The D gene is left open where the match is weak. Only part of the rows carry a size: once, few, many, or a class if the clone is expanded.

size: -; D: -; V: TRBV6-5; length: 14; J: TRBJ1-5; DNA: TGTGCCAGCAGTTATGGGGGGGGTAATCAGCCCCAGCATTTT; CDR3: CASSYGGGNQPQHF
size: -; D: TRBD2; V: TRBV29-1; length: 17; J: TRBJ2-7; DNA: TGCAGCGTTGCCGGGACTAGCGGGAGTCCGAGCTCCTACGAGCAGTACTTC; CDR3: CSVAGTSGSPSSYEQYF
size: -; D: -; V: TRBV27; length: 14; J: TRBJ2-7; DNA: TGTGCCAGCAGTTCTAGGCCAAAGGTCTACGAGCAGTACTTC; CDR3: CASSSRPKVYEQYF
size: -; D: -; V: TRBV19; length: 15; J: TRBJ1-1; DNA: TGTGCCAGTAGTGCCCCGGGTGGGTTGAACACTGAAGCTTTCTTT; CDR3: CASSAPGGLNTEAFF
size: -; D: -; V: TRBV6-6; length: 14; J: TRBJ2-3; DNA: TGTGCCAGCAGCCAGGGGGGAAGCACAGATACGCAGTATTTT; CDR3: CASSQGGSTDTQYF
size: -; D: -; V: TRBV28; length: 16; J: TRBJ2-4; DNA: TGTGCCAGCAGCTCGGGGTCGGGCCCAGCCAAAAACATTCAGTACTTC; CDR3: CASSSGSGPAKNIQYF
size: -; D: TRBD1; V: TRBV5-5; length: 15; J: TRBJ1-1; DNA: TGTGCCAGCAGCGCACAACAGGGGGCTAACACTGAAGCTTTCTTT; CDR3: CASSAQQGANTEAFF
size: -; D: TRBD1; V: TRBV5-4; length: 16; J: TRBJ1-1; DNA: TGTGCCAGCGAATCCGGGACAGGGCACTTGAACACTGAAGCTTTCTTT; CDR3: CASESGTGHLNTEAFF
size: -; D: -; V: TRBV18; length: 15; J: TRBJ2-1; DNA: TGTGCCAGCTCACCACGTTCCGGGACAACGAATGAGCAGTTCTTC; CDR3: CASSPRSGTTNEQFF
size: -; D: TRBD1; V: TRBV10-2; length: 16; J: TRBJ1-1; DNA: TGCGCCAGCAGCTCCGGGACAGGGGCCGGAGACACTGAAGCTTTCTTT; CDR3: CASSSGTGAGDTEAFF
size: -; D: -; V: TRBV12-3/TRBV12-4; length: 13; J: TRBJ2-7; DNA: TGTGCCAGCAGTTTAGGAGGGCTCGGCGAGCAGTACTTC; CDR3: CASSLGGLGEQYF
size: -; D: TRBD2; V: TRBV7-7; length: 17; J: TRBJ2-5; DNA: TGTGCTAGCAGCCCCGGGACTAGCGGGAGGGGGGGAGAGACCCAGTACTTC; CDR3: CASSPGTSGRGGETQYF
size: -; D: -; V: TRBV19; length: 14; J: TRBJ1-3; DNA: TGTGCCAGTAGTATCGGGGGCTCTGGAAACACCATATATTTT; CDR3: CASSIGGSGNTIYF
size: -; D: TRBD1; V: TRBV9; length: 13; J: TRBJ1-1; DNA: TGTGCCAGCTCTTCCCCCCCGGGACAGGAAGCTTTCTTT; CDR3: CASSSPPGQEAFF
size: -; D: TRBD1; V: TRBV6-5; length: 14; J: TRBJ1-1; DNA: TGTGCCAGCAGGACAGGGCTCCGCGGGACTGAAGCTTTCTTT; CDR3: CASRTGLRGTEAFF
size: -; D: -; V: TRBV3-1/TRBV3-2; length: 14; J: TRBJ1-2; DNA: TGTGCCAGCAGCCAACTGCAGGGGTTTTGGAGCTACACCTTC; CDR3: CASSQLQGFWSYTF
size: -; D: -; V: TRBV9; length: 14; J: TRBJ2-7; DNA: TGTGCCAGCAGCGTTGGCGGGGCCGACTACGAGCAGTACTTC; CDR3: CASSVGGADYEQYF
size: -; D: -; V: TRBV24-1; length: 14; J: TRBJ1-5; DNA: TGTGCCACCAGTGACCCGGACAGTAATCAGCCCCAGCATTTT; CDR3: CATSDPDSNQPQHF
size: -; D: -; V: TRBV7-9; length: 14; J: TRBJ1-2; DNA: TGTGCCAGCAGCTTAGTGGGCGGGAACTATGGCTACACCTTC; CDR3: CASSLVGGNYGYTF
size: -; D: -; V: TRBV2; length: 12; J: TRBJ1-2; DNA: TGTGCCAGCAGAGGCAGCGCCTATGGCTACACCTTC; CDR3: CASRGSAYGYTF
size: -; D: -; V: TRBV7-8; length: 14; J: TRBJ2-5; DNA: TGTGCCAGCAGCCCCATAGACAGACAAGAGACCCAGTACTTC; CDR3: CASSPIDRQETQYF
size: -; D: -; V: TRBV9; length: 13; J: TRBJ1-1; DNA: TGTGCCAGCAGCGTAGTAGAGGGAACTGAAGCTTTCTTT; CDR3: CASSVVEGTEAFF
size: -; D: -; V: TRBV2; length: 12; J: TRBJ2-7; DNA: TGTGCCAGCAGAGTGGACAGTACCGAGCAGTACTTC; CDR3: CASRVDSTEQYF
size: -; D: -; V: TRBV5-5; length: 14; J: TRBJ1-4; DNA: TGTGCCAGCAGCTTCCCAGGTCTTGATGAAAAACTGTTTTTT; CDR3: CASSFPGLDEKLFF
size: -; D: TRBD1; V: TRBV7-9; length: 15; J: TRBJ2-7; DNA: TGTGCCAGCAGCTACCAGACAGGGGGCAGTTACGAGCAGTACTTC; CDR3: CASSYQTGGSYEQYF
size: few; D: -; V: TRBV5-1; length: 13; J: TRBJ1-1; DNA: TGCGCCAGCAGCTTGGAGTCCGGAGGTGAAGCTTTCTTT; CDR3: CASSLESGGEAFF
size: -; D: -; V: TRBV19; length: 14; J: TRBJ1-2; DNA: TGTGCCAGTAGTGCAACAGGGAGGGCCTATGGCTACACCTTC; CDR3: CASSATGRAYGYTF
size: -; D: TRBD2; V: TRBV19; length: 17; J: TRBJ2-4; DNA: TGTGCCAGTACCGCCGGGACTAGCGGGAGATTGATGACCATTCAGTACTTC; CDR3: CASTAGTSGRLMTIQYF
size: -; D: TRBD1; V: TRBV6-1; length: 14; J: TRBJ2-5; DNA: TGTGCCAGCAGTGATATGGACAGGGAAGAGACCCAGTACTTC; CDR3: CASSDMDREETQYF
size: -; D: -; V: TRBV3-1/TRBV3-2; length: 14; J: TRBJ2-5; DNA: TGTGCCAGCACTAAACGCCTAGCTGAAGAGACCCAGTACTTC; CDR3: CASTKRLAEETQYF
size: once; D: TRBD2; V: TRBV28; length: 16; J: TRBJ2-7; DNA: TGTGCCAGCACGACGGGAGGGGCGGGGCTCTCCTACGAGCAGTACTTC; CDR3: CASTTGGAGLSYEQYF
size: -; D: -; V: TRBV11-2; length: 18; J: TRBJ2-2; DNA: TGTGCCAGCAGCTTAGTTCGGAGGCGCCAAGGGGGTGCCGGGGAGCTGTTTTTT; CDR3: CASSLVRRRQGGAGELFF
size: -; D: -; V: TRBV5-1; length: 16; J: TRBJ2-7; DNA: TGCGCCAGCAGCTTGGGGACAGTGACCCTGACCTACGAGCAGTACTTC; CDR3: CASSLGTVTLTYEQYF
size: -; D: -; V: TRBV7-9; length: 14; J: TRBJ1-2; DNA: TGTGCCAGCAGCGCCCCTATCGGACAGTATGGCTACACCTTC; CDR3: CASSAPIGQYGYTF